This TCR beta chain was documented in a study of T cell responses to AZD1222 COVID-19 vaccine. TCRdb keeps only in-frame clones here, not all; method: immunoSEQ multiplex PCR. The table shows 90,000 to 150,000 clones, with approximately 84% occurring only once. Trimming at V came to 0 bases and at J to 5 bases, leaving 8 bases not matched to a gene. Germline V gene sequence: CDR1 SGHNT, CDR2 YYREEE (reference sequence). The CDR3 length is 16 residues. This sample comprised peripheral blood, obtained on day 0 of AZD1222 vaccination. This TCR was recovered from an adult in good health. The rearrangement joins TRBV5-4 to TRBJ2-1; 7 bases map to TRBD1. The CDR3 sequence: CASSLELGGTDNEQFF. For the CDR3, the DNA is TGTGCCAGCAGCTTGGAATTAGGGGGCACCGACAATGAGCAGTTCTTC.